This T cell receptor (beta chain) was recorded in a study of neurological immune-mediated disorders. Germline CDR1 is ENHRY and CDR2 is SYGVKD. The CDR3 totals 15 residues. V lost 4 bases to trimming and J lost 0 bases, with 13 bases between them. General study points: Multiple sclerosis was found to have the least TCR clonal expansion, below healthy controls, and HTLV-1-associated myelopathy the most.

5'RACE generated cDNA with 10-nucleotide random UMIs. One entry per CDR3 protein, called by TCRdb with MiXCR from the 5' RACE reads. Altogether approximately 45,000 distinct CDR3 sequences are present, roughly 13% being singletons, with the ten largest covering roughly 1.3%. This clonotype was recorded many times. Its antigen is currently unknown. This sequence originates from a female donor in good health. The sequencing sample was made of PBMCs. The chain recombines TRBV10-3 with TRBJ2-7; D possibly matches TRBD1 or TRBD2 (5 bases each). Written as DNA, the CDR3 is TGTGCCATCAGTGCGGGGACCCAGAGCTCCTACGAGCAGTACTTC. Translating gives CAISAGTQSSYEQYF.